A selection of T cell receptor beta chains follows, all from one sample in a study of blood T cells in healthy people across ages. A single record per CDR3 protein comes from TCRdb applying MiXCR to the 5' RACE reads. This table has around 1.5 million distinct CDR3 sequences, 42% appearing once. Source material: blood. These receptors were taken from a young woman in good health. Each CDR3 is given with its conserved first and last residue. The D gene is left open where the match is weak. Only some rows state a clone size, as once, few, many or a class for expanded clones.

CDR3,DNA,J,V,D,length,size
CASSLVASGYQETQYF,TGTGCCAGCAGCTTAGTGGCTAGCGGCTACCAAGAGACCCAGTACTTC,TRBJ2-5,TRBV13,TRBD2,16,NA
CASSQDGRGNEQFF,TGCGCCAGCAGCCAAGATGGAAGAGGCAATGAGCAGTTCTTC,TRBJ2-1,TRBV4-1,NA,14,few
CASSSGEGRRVMGTEAFF,TGTGCCAGCAGCTCAGGGGAGGGAAGAAGAGTGATGGGCACTGAAGCTTTCTTT,TRBJ1-1,TRBV7-2,NA,18,once
CASSSSQRFTGEETQYF,TGTGCCAGCAGCAGCTCCCAACGATTCACGGGTGAAGAGACCCAGTACTTC,TRBJ2-5,TRBV7-9,NA,17,few
CAISAPGGGRTYEQYF,TGTGCCATCAGTGCCCCAGGGGGGGGGAGGACCTACGAGCAGTACTTC,TRBJ2-7,TRBV10-3,NA,16,NA
CASSTTGIRWYF,TGTGCCAGCAGTACAACCGGGATCCGGTGGTATTTT,TRBJ2-3,TRBV27,NA,12,NA
CASSETGVSEQYF,TGTGCCAGCAGTGAGACAGGGGTGTCCGAGCAGTACTTC,TRBJ2-7,TRBV12-3/TRBV12-4,TRBD1,13,once
CAISPGLAKSNEQFF,TGTGCCATCAGCCCCGGACTAGCGAAATCCAATGAGCAGTTCTTC,TRBJ2-1,TRBV10-3,TRBD2,15,NA
CTSSPAVYRDSTDTQYF,TGCACCAGCAGCCCTGCCGTTTACCGGGACAGCACAGATACGCAGTATTTT,TRBJ2-3,TRBV5-1,NA,17,NA
CSGLAGGNTGELFF,TGCAGCGGTCTAGCGGGGGGTAACACCGGGGAGCTGTTTTTT,TRBJ2-2,TRBV29-1,TRBD2,14,NA
CSAAGAYEPDTQYF,TGCAGTGCAGCGGGGGCTTACGAGCCCGATACGCAGTATTTT,TRBJ2-3,TRBV20-1,TRBD2,14,few
CASDGLTYNEQFF,TGTGCCAGCGATGGTCTTACCTACAATGAGCAGTTCTTC,TRBJ2-1,TRBV7-2,NA,13,NA
CASTRLLLAGGSQETQYF,TGTGCCAGCACCCGCCTTTTACTAGCGGGAGGAAGCCAAGAGACCCAGTACTTC,TRBJ2-5,TRBV7-2,TRBD2,18,NA
CASSKALPNEQYF,TGTGCCAGCAGCAAAGCGCTCCCGAACGAGCAGTACTTC,TRBJ2-7,TRBV21-1,NA,13,once
CASSQKEPSGRLYEQYF,TGTGCCAGCAGTCAGAAAGAGCCTAGCGGGAGGCTGTACGAGCAGTACTTC,TRBJ2-7,TRBV27,TRBD2,17,few
CASWVLTQNSPLHF,TGCGCTTCATGGGTCTTGACTCAGAATTCACCCCTCCACTTT,TRBJ1-6,TRBV20-1,NA,14,NA
CSASRAVEQFF,TGCAGTGCTAGTCGAGCCGTTGAGCAGTTCTTC,TRBJ2-1,TRBV20-1,NA,11,few
CASSQQGNTYNEQFF,TGTGCCAGCAGCCAACAGGGGAATACCTACAATGAGCAGTTCTTC,TRBJ2-1,TRBV9,TRBD1,15,NA
CASSYSRTGRGETQYF,TGTGCCAGCAGTTACTCGAGGACAGGGAGGGGAGAGACCCAGTACTTC,TRBJ2-5,TRBV6-5,NA,16,few
CASSSPGQGAYNEQFF,TGTGCCAGCAGCTCGCCGGGACAGGGGGCCTACAATGAGCAGTTCTTC,TRBJ2-1,TRBV12-3/TRBV12-4,TRBD1,16,NA
CASSSLSGGAYEQYF,TGTGCCAGCAGCAGCCTTAGCGGGGGGGCCTACGAGCAGTACTTC,TRBJ2-7,TRBV6-5,TRBD2,15,NA
CSARDTSGRLSLTDTQYF,TGCAGTGCTAGAGATACTAGCGGGAGACTGAGCCTCACAGATACGCAGTATTTT,TRBJ2-3,TRBV20-1,TRBD2,18,few
CSVVGVGGIPGDNEQFF,TGCAGCGTTGTGGGGGTGGGGGGAATCCCTGGGGACAATGAGCAGTTCTTC,TRBJ2-1,TRBV29-1,NA,17,once
CASSLATGQGKTEAFF,TGTGCCAGCAGCTTAGCCACGGGACAGGGGAAGACTGAAGCTTTCTTT,TRBJ1-1,TRBV7-2,TRBD1,16,NA
CASSLGRGPKNEQYF,TGTGCCAGCAGCTTAGGGCGGGGTCCCAAAAACGAGCAGTACTTC,TRBJ2-7,TRBV7-6,NA,15,NA
CASSVKQGFSEQFF,TGTGCCAGCAGCGTAAAACAGGGCTTCAGTGAGCAGTTCTTC,TRBJ2-1,TRBV9,NA,14,NA
CASSLIVQPQHF,TGTGCCAGCAGCTTAATAGTACAGCCCCAGCATTTT,TRBJ1-5,TRBV11-2,NA,12,many
CSATGRANTEAFF,TGCAGTGCCACGGGACGGGCGAACACTGAAGCTTTCTTT,TRBJ1-1,TRBV20-1,NA,13,NA
CSASLPGAVTDTQYF,TGCAGTGCTAGCCTCCCGGGGGCGGTCACAGATACGCAGTATTTT,TRBJ2-3,TRBV20-1,NA,15,few
CASTSGQGGEQYF,TGTGCCAGCACCTCCGGACAGGGGGGCGAGCAGTACTTC,TRBJ2-7,TRBV12-3/TRBV12-4,TRBD1,13,NA
CASSSTGKGTEAFF,TGTGCCAGCAGCTCAACCGGGAAGGGGACTGAAGCTTTCTTT,TRBJ1-1,TRBV11-1,NA,14,NA
CASSHGGGQGGEKLFF,TGTGCCAGCAGCCACGGAGGGGGACAGGGGGGTGAAAAACTGTTTTTT,TRBJ1-4,TRBV5-8,TRBD1,16,NA
CSATPTGDNYGYTF,TGCAGTGCTACCCCCACAGGGGATAACTATGGCTACACCTTC,TRBJ1-2,TRBV20-1,TRBD1,14,NA
CSAGQGWGNIQYF,TGCAGTGCGGGACAGGGATGGGGAAACATTCAGTACTTC,TRBJ2-4,TRBV20-1,TRBD1,13,few
CTSSQGTEPNTEAFF,TGTACCAGCAGCCAGGGGACAGAGCCGAACACTGAAGCTTTCTTT,TRBJ1-1,TRBV3-1,TRBD1,15,NA
CASRRPGTNEQYF,TGTGCCAGCAGGCGCCCCGGGACAAATGAGCAGTACTTC,TRBJ2-7,TRBV28,NA,13,few
CASSLGRKTNEKLFF,TGTGCCAGCAGCTTAGGGCGGAAGACTAATGAAAAACTGTTTTTT,TRBJ1-4,TRBV7-2,NA,15,NA
CAISDRGNEQFF,TGTGCCATCAGCGACAGGGGGAATGAGCAGTTCTTC,TRBJ2-1,TRBV10-3,TRBD1,12,many
CASSPYASGRIDEQFF,TGCGCCAGCAGCCCCTACGCTAGCGGGAGAATTGATGAGCAGTTCTTC,TRBJ2-1,TRBV4-1,TRBD2,16,few
CASSFRGIKGYTF,TGTGCCAGCAGTTTTCGAGGGATAAAGGGCTACACCTTC,TRBJ1-2,TRBV12-3/TRBV12-4,NA,13,few
CSARGSYKGGGSYEQYF,TGCAGTGCTAGAGGGTCGTACAAGGGTGGGGGCTCCTACGAGCAGTACTTC,TRBJ2-7,TRBV20-1,NA,17,NA
CTSSGQGIRSNYGYTF,TGTACCAGCAGTGGACAGGGGATCAGGAGCAACTATGGCTACACCTTC,TRBJ1-2,TRBV2,TRBD1,16,NA
CASSQQFSSSNQPQHF,TGTGCCAGCAGCCAACAATTCTCAAGTAGCAATCAGCCCCAGCATTTT,TRBJ1-5,TRBV3-1,NA,16,NA
CASSPPAAFSGYTF,TGCGCCAGCAGCCCCCCAGCGGCTTTTAGTGGCTACACCTTC,TRBJ1-2,TRBV5-1,NA,14,NA
CASIPDRTRETQYF,TGTGCCAGCATCCCGGACAGGACACGGGAGACCCAGTACTTC,TRBJ2-5,TRBV28,TRBD1,14,NA
CASRSIRGFWAYEQYF,TGTGCCAGCAGGTCCATCAGGGGCTTCTGGGCCTACGAGCAGTACTTC,TRBJ2-7,TRBV11-2,NA,16,few
CASSEAGQGLPEAFF,TGTGCCAGCAGTGAAGCCGGGCAGGGATTGCCTGAAGCTTTCTTT,TRBJ1-1,TRBV2,NA,15,NA
CASSYSDSNTEAFF,TGTGCCAGCAGTTACTCGGACAGCAACACTGAAGCTTTCTTT,TRBJ1-1,TRBV6-5,NA,14,NA
CASSLFTEQFF,TGTGCCAGCAGTTTATTTACTGAGCAGTTCTTC,TRBJ2-1,TRBV28,NA,11,few
CSVLPSGTSYEQYF,TGCAGCGTTCTCCCCTCCGGAACCTCCTACGAGCAGTACTTC,TRBJ2-7,TRBV29-1,NA,14,few
CASMGTREQYF,TGTGCCAGCATGGGTACTCGCGAGCAGTACTTC,TRBJ2-7,TRBV2,NA,11,NA
CASHSGTDTQYF,TGTGCCAGCCACTCGGGAACAGATACGCAGTATTTT,TRBJ2-3,TRBV6-6,NA,12,NA
CASRTQGQGYYEQYF,TGTGCCAGCAGAACCCAGGGACAGGGATACTACGAGCAGTACTTC,TRBJ2-7,TRBV2,TRBD1,15,NA
CASSYNSGGFAEQFF,TGTGCCAGCAGTTACAATAGCGGGGGCTTTGCTGAGCAGTTCTTC,TRBJ2-1,TRBV6-5,TRBD2,15,NA
CAIRPGGFTDTQYF,TGTGCCATCAGACCGGGAGGGTTCACAGATACGCAGTATTTT,TRBJ2-3,TRBV10-3,TRBD2,14,few
CSALAGAAWEQYF,TGCAGTGCTCTAGCGGGAGCGGCCTGGGAGCAGTACTTC,TRBJ2-7,TRBV20-1,TRBD2,13,few
CASSQEASQIAGQFF,TGCGCCAGCAGCCAAGAAGCTTCCCAGATCGCTGGGCAGTTCTTC,TRBJ2-1,TRBV4-1,NA,15,NA
CASSQSLAVYNEQFF,TGTGCCAGCAGCCAATCTCTAGCGGTCTACAATGAGCAGTTCTTC,TRBJ2-1,TRBV3-1,TRBD2,15,NA
CATSDPRTQSGTGPFF,TGTGCCACCAGTGATCCCAGGACTCAATCAGGGACGGGGCCGTTCTTC,TRBJ2-1,TRBV24-1,NA,16,NA
CSVEVTETSGYYNEQFF,TGCAGCGTTGAAGTTACCGAGACTAGCGGTTATTACAATGAGCAGTTCTTC,TRBJ2-1,TRBV29-1,TRBD2,17,NA